This is a list of T cell receptor beta chains from one sample in a study of beta chain features in type 1 diabetes. The assay was immunoSEQ multiplex PCR, and TCRdb's table has in-frame clones only and misses some. The sample includes approximately 60,000 clones, about 50% of them seen just once. Specimen: Tregs from blood. All receptors come from a middle-aged woman with type 1 diabetes. CDR3s include the opening cysteine and the closing phenylalanine or tryptophan. D genes are given only for firm matches. For some rows the clone size is stated as once, few or many, or as a class when expanded; others skip it.

v_gene,len,d_gene,j_gene,abundance,CDR3aa,CDR3nt
TRBV4-2,15,TRBD2,TRBJ2-7,few,CASSQGGGSPYEQYF,TGTGCCAGCAGCCAAGGTGGCGGGAGCCCCTACGAGCAGTACTTC
TRBV7-3,15,TRBD2,TRBJ2-1,-,CASSYLAGAANEQFF,TGTGCCAGCAGCTACCTAGCGGGGGCCGCAAATGAGCAGTTCTTC
TRBV27,14,-,TRBJ2-7,-,CASSYLPGAYEQYF,TGTGCCAGCAGTTACCTCCCAGGGGCCTACGAGCAGTACTTC
TRBV5-1,18,-,TRBJ1-2,-,CASSFRTGSSQIFYGYTF,TGCGCCAGCAGCTTCCGAACCGGTTCCTCACAGATCTTCTATGGCTACACCTTC
TRBV27,16,-,TRBJ2-2,-,CASGTYGGPNTGELFF,TGTGCCAGCGGAACTTACGGGGGTCCTAACACCGGGGAGCTGTTTTTT
TRBV9,13,TRBD1,TRBJ2-5,-,CASHRGEKETQYF,TGTGCCAGCCACAGGGGAGAGAAGGAGACCCAGTACTTC
TRBV29-1,12,TRBD2,TRBJ2-4,few,CSVEGAGNIQYF,TGCAGCGTTGAAGGAGCGGGGAACATTCAGTACTTC
TRBV4-3,15,-,TRBJ1-4,few,CASSQATATNEKLFF,TGCGCCAGCAGCCAAGCCACAGCAACTAATGAAAAACTGTTTTTT
TRBV5-1,13,-,TRBJ1-1,-,CASSSGTNTEAFF,TGCGCCAGCAGCTCCGGGACTAACACTGAAGCTTTCTTT
TRBV28,15,-,TRBJ2-7,-,CASSLITGLSYEQYF,TGTGCCAGCAGTTTAATCACAGGGCTATCCTACGAGCAGTACTTC
TRBV6-5,12,-,TRBJ1-5,-,CASRQSNQPQHF,TGTGCCAGCAGGCAGAGCAATCAGCCCCAGCATTTT
TRBV5-1,13,-,TRBJ2-3,-,CASRELPTDTQYF,TGCGCCAGCCGGGAGCTGCCCACAGATACGCAGTATTTT
TRBV29-1,13,-,TRBJ1-6,-,CSVGEGVNSPLHF,TGCAGCGTTGGGGAGGGAGTTAATTCACCCCTCCACTTT
TRBV7-2,15,TRBD2,TRBJ2-4,-,CASSAYFAGVTIQYF,TGTGCCAGCAGCGCTTACTTTGCGGGGGTAACCATTCAGTACTTC
TRBV4-3,13,TRBD1,TRBJ1-4,-,CASSLEDREKLFF,TGCGCCAGCAGCCTCGAGGACAGGGAAAAACTGTTTTTT
TRBV30,16,TRBD2,TRBJ2-5,once,CAWRGGTSGYQETQYF,TGTGCCTGGAGGGGTGGGACTAGCGGCTACCAAGAGACCCAGTACTTC
TRBV27,14,TRBD1,TRBJ1-1,-,CASRRQGTATEAFF,TGTGCCAGCAGGAGACAGGGGACTGCCACTGAAGCTTTCTTT
TRBV7-9,18,-,TRBJ2-3,-,CASSLKVLWGSGTDTQYF,TGTGCCAGCAGCTTAAAGGTGCTCTGGGGTAGCGGCACAGATACGCAGTATTTT
TRBV5-1,14,-,TRBJ1-1,-,CASSLQGMNTEAFF,TGCGCCAGCAGCTTGCAGGGAATGAACACTGAAGCTTTCTTT
TRBV2,9,-,TRBJ1-1,-,CASTSRQPF,TGTGCCAGCACCTCGCGGCAGCCTTTT
TRBV4-3,13,-,TRBJ1-2,-,CASSQEGGYGYTF,TGCGCCAGCAGCCAAGAAGGCGGCTATGGCTACACCTTC
TRBV25-1,14,TRBD1,TRBJ2-3,-,CASSAAGGIDTQYF,TGTGCCAGCAGCGCCGCAGGGGGTATAGATACGCAGTATTTT
TRBV4-1,14,TRBD1,TRBJ1-4,few,CASSQSGQGGKLFF,TGCGCCAGCAGCCAATCCGGACAGGGTGGCAAACTGTTTTTT
TRBV30,15,TRBD1,TRBJ1-5,-,CAWSSPGQFNQPQHF,TGTGCCTGGAGTTCCCCGGGACAGTTCAATCAGCCCCAACATTTT
TRBV28,13,-,TRBJ2-7,few,CASSYQGGYEQYF,TGTGCCAGCAGTTACCAGGGGGGTTACGAGCAGTACTTC
TRBV7-2,13,-,TRBJ1-1,-,CASSFSGAVGAFF,TGTGCCAGCAGCTTCTCAGGGGCCGTTGGAGCTTTCTTT
TRBV5-4,16,TRBD1,TRBJ2-5,-,CASSLGTGGYLETQYF,TGTGCCAGCAGCTTGGGGACAGGGGGCTATCTAGAGACCCAGTACTTC
TRBV7-2,13,-,TRBJ2-5,few,CASSLGLGETQYF,TGTGCCAGCAGCTTAGGTCTAGGAGAGACCCAGTACTTC
TRBV7-2,12,-,TRBJ1-1,-,CASSLARGKAFF,TGTGCCAGCAGCTTAGCGCGAGGGAAAGCTTTCTTT
TRBV20-1,11,-,TRBJ1-3,once,CSARAPSSIYF,TGCAGTGCTAGAGCCCCCTCTTCCATATATTTT
TRBV6-1,14,TRBD1,TRBJ2-7,-,CASSDGTGFYEQYF,TGTGCCAGCAGTGACGGGACAGGGTTCTACGAGCAGTACTTC
TRBV29-1,14,TRBD1,TRBJ2-3,-,CSVADRGGTDTQYF,TGCAGCGTTGCGGACAGGGGCGGCACAGATACGCAGTATTTT
TRBV6-5,15,TRBD1,TRBJ2-3,-,CASSPTGGSTDTQYF,TGTGCCAGCAGCCCCACAGGGGGTAGCACAGATACGCAGTATTTT
TRBV19,14,TRBD1,TRBJ2-7,-,CASSTPGQAYEQYF,TGTGCCAGTAGTACGCCGGGACAGGCCTACGAGCAGTACTTC
TRBV29-1,13,TRBD1,TRBJ1-6,-,CSVAGQDNSPLHF,TGCAGCGTTGCGGGACAGGATAATTCACCCCTCCACTTT
TRBV28,15,-,TRBJ1-1,few,CASSLPGSLNTEAFF,TGTGCCAGCAGCCTCCCTGGCTCCTTGAACACTGAAGCTTTCTTT
TRBV28,14,-,TRBJ2-1,-,CASMSGQTYNEQFF,TGTGCCAGCATGAGCGGCCAAACCTACAATGAGCAGTTCTTC
TRBV11-2,13,-,TRBJ2-1,-,CASAQPGAGEQFF,TGTGCCAGCGCCCAACCAGGGGCTGGGGAGCAGTTCTTC
TRBV7-3,13,-,TRBJ1-2,-,CASSPGGASGYTF,TGTGCCAGCAGCCCCGGGGGGGCCAGTGGCTACACCTTC
TRBV5-4,18,-,TRBJ2-6,few,CASSRTGSSLSGANVLTF,TGTGCCAGCAGCCGTACAGGGTCTTCACTCTCTGGGGCCAACGTCCTGACTTTC
TRBV4-1,14,TRBD1,TRBJ1-2,-,CASSRMTGEGGYTF,TGCGCCAGCAGCCGTATGACAGGGGAAGGTGGCTACACCTTC
TRBV4-1,15,-,TRBJ1-6,-,CASSLEGGSNSPLHF,TGCGCCAGCAGCCTGGAAGGGGGTAGTAATTCACCCCTCCACTTT
TRBV7-2,14,TRBD1,TRBJ1-2,few,CASSPLGDSYGYTF,TGTGCCAGCAGCCCGCTCGGGGACAGCTATGGCTACACCTTC
TRBV7-3,13,-,TRBJ1-1,-,CASSLREGTEAFF,TGTGCCAGCAGCTTACGTGAGGGAACTGAAGCTTTCTTT
TRBV4-1,15,-,TRBJ1-2,-,CASSQERRREVGYTF,TGCGCCAGCAGCCAAGAACGACGGAGGGAGGTTGGCTACACCTTC
TRBV27,16,-,TRBJ1-3,-,CASSPYFAGSGNTIYF,TGTGCCAGCAGTCCTTACTTCGCCGGCTCTGGAAACACCATATATTTT
TRBV7-2,15,-,TRBJ1-1,-,CASSLSIGSNTEAFF,TGTGCCAGCAGCTTATCTATAGGGAGTAACACTGAAGCTTTCTTT
TRBV7-2,16,-,TRBJ2-5,-,CASSFVRWQGQETQYF,TGTGCCAGCAGCTTTGTAAGGTGGCAGGGCCAAGAGACCCAGTACTTC
TRBV19,16,TRBD1,TRBJ2-2,once,CASKMSRDRTTGELFF,TGTGCCAGTAAGATGTCCCGGGACAGGACCACCGGGGAGCTGTTTTTT
TRBV7-9,15,TRBD1,TRBJ2-7,-,CASSAAWDRGYEQYF,TGTGCCAGCAGCGCCGCCTGGGACAGGGGCTACGAGCAGTACTTC
TRBV6-5,14,-,TRBJ1-1,few,CASSYSGRNTEAFF,TGTGCCAGCAGTTACTCGGGCCGGAACACTGAAGCTTTCTTT
TRBV21-1,18,-,TRBJ2-6,-,CASTYRSQVRSGANVLTF,TGTGCCAGCACCTACAGGAGTCAGGTCCGTTCTGGGGCCAACGTCCTGACTTTC